Following are 19 T cell receptor beta chains from one sample sequenced in a study of T cell responses to AZD1222 COVID-19 vaccine. Profiling relied on immunoSEQ multiplex PCR, and the TCRdb table lists in-frame clones only, not all of them. This sample has 80,000 or so clones, with roughly 85% found just once. This sample comprised peripheral blood, obtained on day 0 of AZD1222 vaccination. These receptors came from an adult in good health.

The CDR3 DNA sequence: TGTGCCAGCAGCCAGGAAGGCCTTAGGACCCAGTACTTC. Its translation is CASSQEGLRTQYF. The genes are TRBV3-1 (or the pseudogene TRBV3-2) and TRBJ2-5, with D unresolved. This CDR3 spans 13 amino acids. The germline V and J ends were trimmed by 3 bases and 7 bases, with 12 bases remaining between them. Germline CDR1 LGHDT, CDR2 YNNKEL (reference sequence).

This clone was found a few times. The chain employs TRBV10-3 and TRBJ1-1, with TRBD1 matching 9 bases. V shed 9 bases and J 4 bases; nucleotides not matched to a gene: 12. Germline CDR1 reads ENHRY; CDR2 reads SYGVKD. This CDR3 is 15 amino acids long. The CDR3 spells CAMAPRTGAGTEAFF. CDR3 coding DNA: TGTGCCATGGCACCCCGGACAGGGGCGGGCACTGAAGCTTTCTTT.

The chain couples TRBV3-1 (or the pseudogene TRBV3-2) to TRBJ2-5; 7 positions match TRBD1. Trimming removed 3 bases from V and 3 bases from J; junction bases left unmatched: 10. From germline, CDR1 is LGHDT and CDR2 YNNKEL (reference sequence). The CDR3 loop spans 16 amino acids. Written as DNA, the CDR3 is TGTGCCAGCAGCCACGCAACCGGGACAGCAAAAGAGACCCAGTACTTC. Protein sequence: CASSHATGTAKETQYF.

The rearrangement links TRBV3-1 (or the pseudogene TRBV3-2) to TRBJ1-2, with D possibly TRBD1 on 6 matching bases. The CDR3 totals 15 residues. Looked up from germline, CDR1 is LGHDT and CDR2 is YNNKEL (reference sequence). Trimming took 0 bases from V and 2 from J, leaving 10 bases between them. Here the CDR3 reads CASSQDRGANYGYTF. CDR3 DNA: TGTGCCAGCAGCCAAGATCGGGGGGCGAACTATGGCTACACCTTC.

The rearrangement joins TRBV6-6 to TRBJ1-5, with D possibly being TRBD1 (6 bases). Trimming removed 10 bases from V and 0 bases from J, with 19 bases in between. Germline CDR1 is MNHNY and CDR2 is SVGAGI (reference sequence). There are 16 residues in the CDR3. The CDR3 loop is CATEEGPGVSNQPQHF. DNA for the CDR3: TGTGCCACCGAGGAAGGGCCAGGGGTTAGCAATCAGCCCCAGCATTTT.

This chain joins TRBV27 and TRBJ2-2; D possibly corresponds to TRBD2 (6 bases). The germline V gene encodes CDR1 MNHEY and CDR2 SMNVEV (reference sequence). This CDR3 contains 13 residues. Trimming took 5 bases from V and 7 from J, leaving 11 bases between them. CDR3 DNA: TGTGCCAGCAGTCCTAGGCGGGGCGGGGAGCTGTTTTTT. Amino acid sequence: CASSPRRGGELFF.

The chain carries TRBV20-1 and TRBJ2-7, with 9 bases lining up with TRBD1. V was pared by 3 bases and J by 5 bases, with 8 bases of the junction left unmatched. The CDR3 has 14 residues. CDR1 and CDR2 (germline): DFQATT, SNEGSKA (reference sequence). The CDR3 spells CSASEGTGYDEQYF. CDR3 in DNA: TGCAGTGCTAGTGAAGGGACAGGGTACGACGAGCAGTACTTC.

The gene calls are TRBV14 and TRBJ2-1; 8 bases map to TRBD2. This CDR3 spans 16 amino acids. The junction had 4 bases not matched to a gene; V was cut back by 0 bases and J by 3 bases. Germline V CDR1 and CDR2: SGHDN, FVKESK. This chain's CDR3 is CASSQDSGMRYNEQFF. The CDR3 bases are TGTGCCAGCAGCCAAGATAGCGGGATGCGCTACAATGAGCAGTTCTTC.

V usage is TRBV11-3 and J usage is TRBJ2-2, with a possible D match to TRBD1 (8 bases). The CDR3 is 14 amino acids. V was trimmed by 4 bases and J by 5 bases, leaving 11 bases between them. Germline CDR1 reads SGHNT; CDR2 reads YENEEA. CDR3 nucleotides: TGTGCCAGCAGCTCACAGGGGGGGACCGGGGAGCTGTTTTTT. This gives the protein CASSSQGGTGELFF.

This clone is labeled medium-sized. V gene TRBV19 combines with J gene TRBJ1-1, with D possibly TRBD1 on 5 matching bases. Germline CDR1 reads LNHDA; CDR2 reads SQIVND (reference sequence). The ends were cut back, 6 bases at V and 5 bases at J, with 16 bases in the middle. This CDR3 has 14 amino acids. The CDR3 loop is CASRETAFGTEAFF. The CDR3 DNA is TGTGCCAGTAGGGAGACAGCCTTTGGAACTGAAGCTTTCTTT.

The CDR3 DNA reads as TGCAGGGGGCAGGGCGGAACTGAAGCTTTCTTT. This translates into CRGQGGTEAFF. The chain links TRBV20-1 to TRBJ1-1, with TRBD1 as a possible D gene (5 bases). This CDR3 region has 11 residues. CDR1 DFQATT and CDR2 SNEGSKA come from the germline V gene (reference sequence).

This clone showed up just once. The chain is built from TRBV5-1 and TRBJ1-1; the D gene is possibly TRBD1 (6 bases). Trimming left V 0 bases short and J 5 bases short, with 11 bases between. CDR1 is SGHRS, CDR2 YFSETQ, per germline. This CDR3 is built from 14 residues. CDR3 in amino acids: CASSLAARGTEAFF. CDR3 nucleotide sequence: TGCGCCAGCAGCTTGGCCGCCAGGGGAACTGAAGCTTTCTTT.

V and J are TRBV18 and TRBJ1-5; D not resolved. The germline V and J ends were trimmed by 4 bases and 1 base, with 11 bases remaining between them. Germline CDR1 reads KGHSH; CDR2 reads LQKENI. The CDR3 length is 15 residues. The chain's CDR3 is CASSRSEGSNQPQHF. CDR3 in DNA: TGTGCCAGCTCACGGTCGGAGGGAAGCAATCAGCCCCAGCATTTT.

The chain is built from TRBV20-1 and TRBJ1-1, with TRBD1 as a possible D gene (5 bases). Germline CDR1 and CDR2: DFQATT and SNEGSKA (reference sequence). V was cut by 3 bases and J by 1 base, with 15 bases left in between. The CDR3 runs to 15 residues. This CDR3 is CSASLPGRTNTEAFF. As DNA, the CDR3 is TGCAGTGCTAGTTTACCGGGACGGACGAACACTGAAGCTTTCTTT.

The chain recombines TRBV18 with TRBJ1-1; 7 nucleotides line up with TRBD1. V lost 5 bases and J lost 1; bases outside the gene matches: 7. From germline, CDR1 is KGHSH and CDR2 LQKENI. This CDR3 is 15 amino acids long. The CDR3 loop reads CASSLGTVPNTEAFF. CDR3 coding DNA: TGTGCCAGCTCATTAGGGACAGTGCCGAACACTGAAGCTTTCTTT.

The gene calls are TRBV12-3 or TRBV12-4 and TRBJ2-7; 7 bases line up with TRBD1. The CDR3 runs to 11 residues. The V gene end was trimmed by 6 bases and the J gene end by 9 bases; junction bases not matched to a gene: 5. This CDR3 is CASRIDRVQYF. The CDR3 bases are TGTGCCAGCAGGATAGACAGGGTGCAGTACTTC.

This rearrangement joins TRBV27 to TRBJ2-1; D is ambiguous. V lost 3 bases and J 1 base, leaving 7 bases between the germline ends. CDR3 length: 14 amino acids. Germline V gene data show CDR1 as MNHEY and CDR2 as SMNVEV (reference sequence). The CDR3 nucleotides are TGTGCCAGCAGTTTTTATATGTCCTACAATGAGCAGTTCTTC. Its translation: CASSFYMSYNEQFF.

The chain is built from TRBV7-2 and TRBJ1-3; unclear D gene. The CDR3 loop spans 16 amino acids. V was cut by 5 bases and J by 0 bases, with 14 bases left in between. In germline, CDR1 is SGHTA, CDR2 FQGNSA. The CDR3 protein is CASSPARMTSGNTIYF. CDR3 in DNA: TGTGCCAGCAGCCCCGCCCGCATGACCTCTGGAAACACCATATATTTT.

The table lists this clone with a count of one. The V call is TRBV20-1, the J call TRBJ2-1, with D maybe TRBD2 (7 bases). Trimming took off 3 bases at V and 0 bases at J, with 15 bases between the two ends. There are 16 residues in the CDR3. Germline loops: CDR1 DFQATT, CDR2 SNEGSKA (reference sequence). The CDR3 DNA follows: TGCAGTGCTAGTTCGGGGGGCGCTAGCTCCTACAATGAGCAGTTCTTC. Its protein product is CSASSGGASSYNEQFF.